These 8 T cell receptor beta chains were all obtained from the same sample, sequenced in a study of graft-versus-host responses after intestinal transplantation (dated by TCRdb to about 2021). Their recognized antigens are unknown. The meaning of the sample's time point label: cells obtained before transplantation from donor or recipient. Receptor libraries were prepared by the immunoSEQ multiplex PCR assay. TCRdb limited this immuneACCESS table to in-frame rearrangements with V and J called. A share of clones is missing; checked studies link under half to unresolved V genes, and the rest is unexplained. The sample contains about 85,000 clones, approximately 90% of them found a single time. Less than 8.5% of the sample is held by the ten biggest clonotypes. Sequencing was performed on unstimulated CD8+ T cells sorted from spleen or lymph node cells, taken before transplant. Receptor source: a human donor who was the organ donor for an intestinal transplant.

In this sample, this clone turned up a few times. The genes are TRBV27 and TRBJ1-5; 7 bases line up with TRBD1. Trimming cost V 8 bases and J 4 bases; bases outside gene matches: 2. From germline, CDR1 is MNHEY and CDR2 SMNVEV (reference sequence). There are 12 residues in the CDR3. CDR3 sequence reads: CASSTGNQPQHF. For the CDR3, the DNA is TGTGCCAGCTCGACAGGGAATCAGCCCCAGCATTTT.

This chain links TRBV27 with TRBJ2-1; D possibly corresponds to TRBD2 (5 bases). Deletions cut 5 bases from V and 4 bases from J, with 18 bases between. Germline values: CDR1 MNHEY, CDR2 SMNVEV (reference sequence). The CDR3 is 16 residues long. CDR3 amino acids: CASSMTLGSGYNEQFF. The CDR3 region has the DNA TGTGCCAGCAGTATGACATTAGGGAGCGGTTACAATGAGCAGTTCTTC.

The chain recombines TRBV27 with TRBJ2-7; 8 nucleotides match TRBD1. Unmatched junction bases numbered 2, after V lost 5 bases and J lost 5 bases. The CDR3 totals 12 residues. CDR1 and CDR2 (germline): MNHEY, SMNVEV (reference sequence). For the CDR3, the DNA is TGTGCCAGCAGTCCACAGGGGGACGAGCAGTACTTC. Residues: CASSPQGDEQYF.

This clone was recorded only once. The genes are TRBV6-5 and TRBJ1-2, with D tentatively TRBD1 (6 bases). This CDR3 is built from 14 residues. Germline values: CDR1 MNHEY, CDR2 SVGAGI. V dropped 6 bases and J dropped 5 bases, with 16 bases sitting between them. CDR3 sequence reads: CASSPTTGRYGYTF. The CDR3 bases are TGTGCCAGCAGCCCCACTACAGGGAGATATGGCTACACCTTC.

The V call is TRBV7-9, the J call TRBJ2-7, with D tentatively TRBD1 or TRBD2 (5 bases each). V was cut by 1 base and J by 4 bases, with 20 bases left in between. Per the germline V gene, CDR1 is SEHNR and CDR2 is FQNEAQ (reference sequence). The CDR3 runs 17 residues. DNA of the CDR3: TGTGCCAGCAGCTTAGGCTCAACCGGGACCGGACGTTACGAGCAGTACTTC. Translation gives CASSLGSTGTGRYEQYF.

The V and J genes are TRBV5-1 and TRBJ2-2; a possible D gene is TRBD2 (5 bases). Germline V gene lookup returns CDR1 SGHRS and CDR2 YFSETQ. V lost 0 bases and J 6 bases, leaving 12 bases between the germline ends. This CDR3 has 15 amino acids. The CDR3 loop reads CASSLGASSAGELFF. The CDR3, as DNA: TGCGCCAGCAGCTTGGGGGCAAGTAGCGCCGGGGAGCTGTTTTTT.

This clone showed up just once. This sequence joins TRBV6-1 and TRBJ2-7; 7 nucleotides agree with TRBD1. V was pared by 6 bases and J by 3 bases, with 8 bases of the junction left unmatched. This CDR3 region has 14 residues. Germline V gene sequence: CDR1 MNHNS, CDR2 SASEGT. The CDR3 sequence: CASSFRDSNYEQYF. The CDR3 coding sequence is TGTGCCAGCAGCTTCCGGGACAGCAACTACGAGCAGTACTTC.

The rearrangement links TRBV11-3 to TRBJ2-7; perhaps TRBD1 as D (8 bases). The CDR3 length is 19 residues. Trimming removed 4 bases from V and 3 bases from J, with 28 bases in between. Germline CDR1 reads SGHNT; CDR2 reads YENEEA. CDR3: CASSSPGGVRTGKGYEQYF. CDR3 nucleotide sequence: TGTGCCAGCAGCTCGCCAGGGGGGGTTAGGACAGGGAAAGGCTACGAGCAGTACTTC.